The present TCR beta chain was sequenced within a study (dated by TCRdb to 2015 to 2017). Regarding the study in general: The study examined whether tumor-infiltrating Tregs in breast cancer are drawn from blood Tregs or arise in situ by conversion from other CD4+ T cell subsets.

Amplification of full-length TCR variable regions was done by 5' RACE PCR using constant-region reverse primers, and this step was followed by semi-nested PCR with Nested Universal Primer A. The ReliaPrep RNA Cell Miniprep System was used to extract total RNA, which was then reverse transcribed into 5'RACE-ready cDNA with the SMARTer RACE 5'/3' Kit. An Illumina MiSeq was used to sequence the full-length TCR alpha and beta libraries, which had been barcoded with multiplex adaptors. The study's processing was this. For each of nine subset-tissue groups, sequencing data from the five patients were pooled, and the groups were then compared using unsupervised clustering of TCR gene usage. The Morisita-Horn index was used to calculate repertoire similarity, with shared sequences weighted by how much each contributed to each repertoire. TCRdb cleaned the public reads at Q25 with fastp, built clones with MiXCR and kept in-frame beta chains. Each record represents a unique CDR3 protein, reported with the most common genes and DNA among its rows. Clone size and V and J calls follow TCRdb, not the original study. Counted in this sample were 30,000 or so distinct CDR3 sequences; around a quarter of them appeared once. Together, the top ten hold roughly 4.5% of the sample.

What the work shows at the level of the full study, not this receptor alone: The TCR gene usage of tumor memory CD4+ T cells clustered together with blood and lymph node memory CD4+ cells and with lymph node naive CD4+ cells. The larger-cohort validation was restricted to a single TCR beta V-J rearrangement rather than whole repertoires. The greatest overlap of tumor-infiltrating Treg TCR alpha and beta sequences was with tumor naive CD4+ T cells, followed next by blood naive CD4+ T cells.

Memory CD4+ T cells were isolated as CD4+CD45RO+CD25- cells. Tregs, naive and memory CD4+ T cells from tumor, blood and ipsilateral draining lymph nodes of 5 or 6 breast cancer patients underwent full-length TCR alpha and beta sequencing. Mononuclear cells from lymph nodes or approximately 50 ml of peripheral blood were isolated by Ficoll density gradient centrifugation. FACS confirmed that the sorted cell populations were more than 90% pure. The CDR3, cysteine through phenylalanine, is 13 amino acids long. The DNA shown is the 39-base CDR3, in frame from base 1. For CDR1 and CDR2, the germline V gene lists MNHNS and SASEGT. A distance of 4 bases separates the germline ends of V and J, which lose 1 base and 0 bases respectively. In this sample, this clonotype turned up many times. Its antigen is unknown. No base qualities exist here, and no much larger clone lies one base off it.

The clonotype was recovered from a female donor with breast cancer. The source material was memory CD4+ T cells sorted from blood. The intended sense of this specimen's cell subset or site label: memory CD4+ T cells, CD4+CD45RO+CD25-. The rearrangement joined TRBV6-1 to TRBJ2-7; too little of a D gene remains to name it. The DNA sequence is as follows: TGTGCCAGCAGTGAAGACGTCTCCTACGAGCAGTACTTC. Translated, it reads CASSEDVSYEQYF.